This is a list of T cell receptor beta chains from one sample in a study of cytomegalovirus exposure and HLA in healthy donors. Sequenced by immunoSEQ multiplex PCR; TCRdb stores in-frame clones only, minus some. Here the sample spans approximately 100,000 clones, 75% being singletons. Specimen: PBMCs. The receptors originated from a middle-aged man in good health and CMV-seronegative. Each CDR3 is given with its conserved first and last residue. A D gene is named only where the DNA matches it firmly. Clone size is stated in some rows and not others, as once, few, many or a class when expanded.

clone size	V gene	D gene	J gene	CDR3 DNA	CDR3 protein
NA	TRBV28	NA	TRBJ1-5	TGTGTCAGCAGGCCTCCCGGGGGTAGGAGCAATCAGCCCCAGCATTTT	CVSRPPGGRSNQPQHF
NA	TRBV2	TRBD1	TRBJ1-2	TGTGCCAGCAGCTGGGACAGGGCAGAAAATAATGGCTACACCTTC	CASSWDRAENNGYTF
NA	TRBV2	NA	TRBJ1-5	TGTGCCAGCAGTCCGGGGGGGGGCCAGCCCCAGCATTTT	CASSPGGGQPQHF
NA	TRBV5-6	TRBD1	TRBJ1-2	TGTGCCAGCAGCCACCGGGAGGGGGCCTATGGCTACACCTTC	CASSHREGAYGYTF
NA	TRBV7-6	NA	TRBJ1-4	TGTGCCAGCAGCTTAGTGGGCGGGATCGGTGAAAAACTGTTTTTT	CASSLVGGIGEKLFF
NA	TRBV18	NA	TRBJ1-1	TGTGCCAGCTCACCTGCGGCTGAAGCTTTCTTT	CASSPAAEAFF
NA	TRBV6-4	NA	TRBJ2-3	TGTGCCAGCAGTGAGGCTAGCGGCACAGATACGCAGTATTTT	CASSEASGTDTQYF
NA	TRBV5-1	NA	TRBJ1-4	TGCGCCAGCAGTCGGGGGGCCCGAGCAACTAATGAAAAACTGTTTTTT	CASSRGARATNEKLFF
NA	TRBV7-9	TRBD1	TRBJ2-7	TGTGCCAGCAGCTCGATGGGGACAGGGACCGAGCAGTACTTC	CASSSMGTGTEQYF
NA	TRBV9	TRBD1	TRBJ1-1	TGTGCCAGCAGCACGACAGGGGGTTATGGATCTGAAGCTTTCTTT	CASSTTGGYGSEAFF
NA	TRBV5-4	NA	TRBJ1-1	TGTGCCAGCAGCTTGGGTGGGGGCTTGAACACTGAAGCTTTCTTT	CASSLGGGLNTEAFF
NA	TRBV19	NA	TRBJ1-5	TGTGCCAGTAGTATAAGGGAGGGCGATAGCAATCAGCCCCAGCATTTT	CASSIREGDSNQPQHF
few	TRBV6-1	NA	TRBJ1-3	TGTGCCAGCATTAACAACTCTGGAAACACCATATATTTT	CASINNSGNTIYF
NA	TRBV30	TRBD2	TRBJ2-4	TGTGCCTGGGACGGGGGGGTGAACATTCAGTACTTC	CAWDGGVNIQYF
once	TRBV7-8	TRBD1	TRBJ1-1	TGTGCCAGCAGCCCGAGAGCCGGGACAGGGCCTAAGAACACTGAAGCTTTCTTT	CASSPRAGTGPKNTEAFF
once	TRBV18	NA	TRBJ2-7	TGTGCCAGCTCACCAAGAGTTCAGGGAGGATTGGTGCAGTACTTC	CASSPRVQGGLVQYF
NA	TRBV9	NA	TRBJ2-1	TGTGCCAGCAGCGTAGCAAGGGGGAATGAGCAGTTCTTC	CASSVARGNEQFF
NA	TRBV7-2	NA	TRBJ2-1	TGTGCCAGCAGCTTAACGGGCTTCCCCAGGGGCAATGAGCAGTTCTTC	CASSLTGFPRGNEQFF
NA	TRBV5-6	TRBD1	TRBJ1-6	TGTGCCAGCAGCTGGACCGGGACAGGGGATTCACCCCTCCACTTT	CASSWTGTGDSPLHF
few	TRBV29-1	TRBD1	TRBJ2-7	TGCAGCGCCCGACCAGGGGGTGACTCCTACGAGCAGTACTTC	CSARPGGDSYEQYF
NA	TRBV4-3	NA	TRBJ2-7	TGCGCCAGCAGCCAAGTCTGGCAGTCCTACGAGCAGTACTTC	CASSQVWQSYEQYF
NA	TRBV7-2	TRBD1	TRBJ1-2	TGTGCCAGCATCGACGTCAGGGGGCTCTATGGCTACACCTTC	CASIDVRGLYGYTF
NA	TRBV6-6	TRBD1	TRBJ2-4	TGTGCCAGCAGTTACCCACAGGGGCAAGGCAAAAACATTCAGTACTTC	CASSYPQGQGKNIQYF
NA	TRBV5-6	TRBD1	TRBJ2-3	TGTGCCAGCAGCTTGTTTCAGGGACAGAACACAGATACGCAGTATTTT	CASSLFQGQNTDTQYF
NA	TRBV6-6	TRBD1	TRBJ1-2	TGTGCCAGCAGTTACGACGGACAGGGGGGCGGCTACACCTTC	CASSYDGQGGGYTF
once	TRBV9	NA	TRBJ2-2	TGTGCCAGCAGCCCAGGGGCCCTACAAAACACCGGGGAGCTGTTTTTT	CASSPGALQNTGELFF
NA	TRBV30	TRBD2	TRBJ2-3	TGTGCCTGGAGCGGAGGGAGGGGAGATACGCAGTATTTT	CAWSGGRGDTQYF
NA	TRBV6-1	TRBD2	TRBJ2-7	TGTGCCACTGCGGGACTAGCGGGAAACGAGCAGTACTTC	CATAGLAGNEQYF
NA	TRBV11-2	NA	TRBJ1-1	TGTGCCAGCAGGGCCGGGATGGGCACTGAAGCTTTCTTT	CASRAGMGTEAFF
NA	TRBV4-1	NA	TRBJ1-5	TGCGCCAGCAGCCTGAAGGAGGGAGGCAATCAGCCCCAGCATTTT	CASSLKEGGNQPQHF
NA	TRBV9	NA	TRBJ2-7	TGTGCCAGCAGCCCAGCCCGGACTGACGAGCAGTACTTC	CASSPARTDEQYF
NA	TRBV6-6	NA	TRBJ1-1	TGTGCCAGCAGTGCCTATGAGGCGACCACTGAAGCTTTCTTT	CASSAYEATTEAFF
NA	TRBV6-5	NA	TRBJ2-1	TGTGCCAGCAGTTACTCGAAAGGGGACAATGAGCAGTTCTTC	CASSYSKGDNEQFF
NA	TRBV6-6	NA	TRBJ2-5	TGTGCCAGCAGCCCCTCCGCGGGGGCCCAGAAGACCCAGTACTTC	CASSPSAGAQKTQYF
NA	TRBV5-1	TRBD1	TRBJ2-2	TGCGCCAGCAGCACACAGGGGATCACCGGGGAGCTGTTTTTT	CASSTQGITGELFF
few	TRBV21-1	NA	TRBJ1-6	TGTGCCAGCAGCAAAGGGAGGGGGCATAATTCACCCCTCCACTTT	CASSKGRGHNSPLHF
few	TRBV6-1	TRBD1	TRBJ1-6	TGTGCCAGCAGTGAGACAGGGGGGTATTCACCCCTCCACTTT	CASSETGGYSPLHF
few	TRBV7-2	TRBD2	TRBJ2-1	TGTGCCAGCAGCCTGGCTGGGACTAGCGTATACAATGAGCAGTTCTTC	CASSLAGTSVYNEQFF
NA	TRBV29-1	TRBD1	TRBJ2-1	TGCAGTCTTGATACCCGACAGGGAATCTACAATGAGCAGTTCTTC	CSLDTRQGIYNEQFF
NA	TRBV19	TRBD1	TRBJ2-4	TGTGCCAGTAGTAGGGACAGGGGGCCAAACATTCAGTACTTC	CASSRDRGPNIQYF
NA	TRBV18	TRBD1	TRBJ2-5	TGTGCCAGCTCACGACAGGGTAGGGAGACCCAGTACTTC	CASSRQGRETQYF
NA	TRBV5-1	NA	TRBJ2-1	TGCGCCAGCAGCCCGGGGGTCGGGGGTCCCTACAATGAGCAGTTCTTC	CASSPGVGGPYNEQFF
few	TRBV28	NA	TRBJ2-7	TGTGCCAGCAGTCCTCCGGGACACCCCTACGAGCAGTACTTC	CASSPPGHPYEQYF
NA	TRBV6-4	TRBD1	TRBJ1-1	TGTGCCAGCAGCCTGACAGGGTTTACTGAAGCTTTCTTT	CASSLTGFTEAFF
NA	TRBV25-1	TRBD1	TRBJ2-7	TGTGCCAGCAGGCCGGGACAGGGGGCTTCCTACGAGCAGTACTTC	CASRPGQGASYEQYF
NA	TRBV19	TRBD1	TRBJ2-1	TGTGCCACCTCCAAGGACAGGGTCGATGAGCAGTTCTTC	CATSKDRVDEQFF
NA	TRBV2	TRBD1	TRBJ2-6	TGTGCCAGCAGTTTACAGGGGACTGGGGCCAACGTCCTGACTTTC	CASSLQGTGANVLTF
NA	TRBV5-1	NA	TRBJ1-4	TGCGCCAGCAGCCTCGGACACGCAACTAATGAAAAACTGTTTTTT	CASSLGHATNEKLFF
few	TRBV2	NA	TRBJ2-2	TGTGCCAGCAGTGAGAGGGCGGGGTCGAACACCGGGGAGCTGTTTTTT	CASSERAGSNTGELFF
NA	TRBV5-1	NA	TRBJ2-3	TGCGCCAGCAGTGTTGTTAGCGCCTTCACAGATACGCAGTATTTT	CASSVVSAFTDTQYF
few	TRBV6-5	TRBD1	TRBJ1-1	TGTGCCAGCAGTAGAGACAGGGGTTCCACTGAAGCTTTCTTT	CASSRDRGSTEAFF